The next 24 T cell receptor beta chains were all read from a single sample in a study of blood T cell repertoires in COVID-19. TCRdb keeps only in-frame clones here, not all; method: immunoSEQ multiplex PCR. The repertoire includes about 97,000 clones, roughly nine tenths of them detected once, and around 2% sits in the top ten. Sequencing was done on a sample of peripheral blood. These receptor sequences come from a man aged 45 to 65 with active COVID-19.

In this sample, this clone turned up once. V is TRBV12-3 or TRBV12-4 and J is TRBJ1-2; D ambiguous. The CDR3 runs to 13 residues. The V end was cut by 5 bases, the J end by 2 bases, with 9 bases between. This CDR3 reads CASSPQRNYGYTF. CDR3 nucleotides: TGTGCCAGCAGTCCACAGAGAAACTATGGCTACACCTTC.

The chain joins TRBV27 to TRBJ2-3; 8 bases agree with TRBD1. V trimming: 3 bases; J trimming: 0 bases; junction bases outside the gene matches: 11. Germline CDR1 and CDR2: MNHEY and SMNVEV (reference sequence). The CDR3 is 18 residues long. The CDR3 region has the DNA TGTGCCAGCAGTTTGCCCCTCGAGAACAGGGGGAGCACAGATACGCAGTATTTT. Protein sequence: CASSLPLENRGSTDTQYF.

The chain joins TRBV18 to TRBJ2-5; D perhaps matches TRBD1 (6 bases). V lost 2 bases, J lost 4 bases, and 8 bases lay in between. The CDR3 has 13 amino acids. CDR1 is KGHSH and CDR2 is LQKENI in the germline V gene. CDR3 sequence reads: CASSPGQSETQYF. DNA for the CDR3: TGTGCCAGCTCACCAGGACAGTCAGAGACCCAGTACTTC.

The CDR3 region is CASRVDRLNTEAFF. Written as DNA, the CDR3 is TGTGCCAGCAGAGTGGACAGATTGAACACTGAAGCTTTCTTT. This chain connects TRBV2 to TRBJ1-1; TRBD1 is a possible D gene (6 bases). Looked up from germline, CDR1 is SNHLY and CDR2 is FYNNEI. With 6 bases removed from V and 0 bases from J, the gap between germline ends came to 11 bases. The CDR3 consists of 14 residues.

The V gene is TRBV18, the J gene TRBJ1-1; maybe TRBD1 (5 bases). Germline CDR1 is KGHSH and CDR2 is LQKENI. Trimming stripped 1 base from V and 4 bases from J, with 13 bases between. This CDR3 has 15 residues. The CDR3 loop reads CASSPLAGSVTEAFF. CDR3 coding DNA: TGTGCCAGCTCACCACTTGCAGGGTCGGTCACTGAAGCTTTCTTT. The whole variable domain, remainder taken from reference TRBV18 and TRBJ1-1, is NAGVMQNPRHLVRRRGQEARLRCSPMKGHSHVYWYRQLPEEGLKFMVYLQKENIIDESGMPKERFSAEFPKEGPSILRIQQVVRGDSAAYFCASSPLAGSVTEAFFGQGTRLTVV.

The chain joins TRBV5-4 to TRBJ1-2; possible D gene TRBD1, 5 bases. Germline CDR1 and CDR2: SGHNT and YYREEE (reference sequence). Trimming shortened V by 4 bases and J by 8 bases, and 18 bases separated the two germline ends. CDR3 length: 14 amino acids. CDR3 sequence (DNA): TGTGCCAGCAGCACTGCTCAGGACATAGGAGGCTACACCTTC. Its protein is CASSTAQDIGGYTF.

The chain has TRBV7-6 and TRBJ2-3; 7 bases fit TRBD2. Germline V gene sequence: CDR1 SGHVS, CDR2 FNYEAQ. The junction had 13 bases not matched to a gene; V was cut back by 2 bases and J by 2 bases. The CDR3 length is 18 residues. CDR3 protein: CASSLWAVGGGATDTQYF. Here the CDR3 DNA reads TGTGCCAGCAGCTTATGGGCCGTGGGGGGGGGTGCCACAGATACGCAGTATTTT.

The chain joins TRBV30 to TRBJ1-3, with D uncertain. V lost 1 base, J lost 0 bases, and 13 bases lay in between. This CDR3 spans 16 amino acids. Germline CDR1 is GTSNPN and CDR2 is SVGIG (reference sequence). CDR3 sequence: CAWSAGGRTSGNTIYF. Written as DNA, the CDR3 is TGTGCCTGGAGTGCAGGAGGACGGACCTCTGGAAACACCATATATTTT.

The chain carries TRBV12-3 or TRBV12-4 and TRBJ1-1; D perhaps matches TRBD1 (6 bases). V shed 5 bases and J shed 10 bases, with 14 bases lying between them. The CDR3 runs to 12 residues. The CDR3 here is CASSLGQSIAFF. The CDR3 region has the DNA TGTGCCAGCAGTCTCGGACAGAGTATAGCTTTCTTT.

This clone was counted between two and nine times. V is TRBV6-6 and J is TRBJ1-5; no firm D call. Trimming stripped 7 bases from V and 0 bases from J, with 4 bases between. Germline values: CDR1 MNHNY, CDR2 SVGAGI (reference sequence). The CDR3 has 12 amino acids. Here the CDR3 DNA reads TGTGCCAGCACCAGTAGCAATCAGCCCCAGCATTTT. It is translated as CASTSSNQPQHF.

This clone was seen just once. The V gene is TRBV19, the J gene TRBJ1-2; no firm D call. CDR3 length: 14 residues. V lost 7 bases, J lost 8 bases, and 20 bases lay in between. From germline, CDR1 is LNHDA and CDR2 SQIVND (reference sequence). CDR3 residues: CASISGRGGVGYTF. In DNA, the CDR3 is TGTGCCAGTATTAGTGGGAGAGGAGGCGTGGGCTACACCTTC. The full variable domain, rest sourced from reference TRBV19 and TRBJ1-2, is DGGITQSPKYLFRKEGQNVTLSCEQNLNHDAMYWYRQDPGQGLRLIYYSQIVNDFQKGDIAEGYSVSREKKESFPLTVTSAQKNPTAFYLCASISGRGGVGYTFGSGTRLTVV.

V gene TRBV30 combines with J gene TRBJ2-5, with 7 bases fitting TRBD2. Germline V gene sequence: CDR1 GTSNPN, CDR2 SVGIG (reference sequence). This CDR3 spans 13 amino acids. Trimming removed 8 bases from V and 3 bases from J; junction bases left unmatched: 9. The CDR3, as DNA: TGTGCCGGTACCCTTCGGGGGGAAGAGACCCAGTACTTC. Translating gives CAGTLRGEETQYF.

This chain connects TRBV11-3 to TRBJ2-1; 7 bases agree with TRBD2. CDR3 length: 15 amino acids. Unmatched junction bases numbered 2, after V lost 1 base and J lost 2 bases. Germline values: CDR1 SGHNT, CDR2 YENEEA. The CDR3 region is CASSLGGGPYNEQFF. The CDR3 nucleotides read TGTGCCAGCAGCTTAGGCGGGGGACCCTACAATGAGCAGTTCTTC. Filled out from reference TRBV11-3 and TRBJ2-1, the complete variable domain reads EAGVVQSPRYKIIEKKQPVAFWCNPISGHNTLYWYLQNLGQGPELLIRYENEEAVDDSQLPKDRFSAERLKGVDSTLKIQPAELGDSAVYLCASSLGGGPYNEQFFGPGTRLTVL.

This chain uses TRBV7-3 with TRBJ2-5, with 7 bases fitting TRBD1. The CDR3 is 16 residues long. Germline CDR1 SGHTA, CDR2 FQGTGA. The ends lost 4 bases at V and 4 bases at J; junction bases unmatched: 12. The DNA of the CDR3 is TGTGCCAGCAGCTCGCTGAGACAGGGAAGGGGAGAGACCCAGTACTTC. Its translation: CASSSLRQGRGETQYF. The full variable domain, in which reference TRBV7-3 and TRBJ2-5 provide the parts outside the CDR3, is GAGVSQTPSNKVTEKGKYVELRCDPISGHTALYWYRQSLGQGPEFLIYFQGTGAADDSGLPNDRFFAVRPEGSVSTLKIQRTERGDSAVYLCASSSLRQGRGETQYFGPGTRLLVL.

The rearrangement links TRBV3-1 (or the pseudogene TRBV3-2) to TRBJ1-5; D is ambiguous. The germline V gene encodes CDR1 LGHDT and CDR2 YNNKEL (reference sequence). V dropped 2 bases and J dropped 2 bases, with 7 bases sitting between them. CDR3 length: 14 residues. Written as DNA, the CDR3 is TGTGCCAGCAGCCAACTCGGTGGCAATCAGCCCCAGCATTTT. Translated, it gives CASSQLGGNQPQHF.

The chain uses TRBV10-1 and TRBJ2-7; 8 nucleotides agree with TRBD1. The trim removed 0 bases at V and 1 base at J, leaving 2 bases unmatched. Germline loops: CDR1 WNHNN, CDR2 SYGVQD (reference sequence). CDR3 size: 15 residues. For the CDR3, the DNA is TGCGCCAGCAGTGAGTCGGGGGACAGGTCCTACGAGCAGTACTTC. Amino acids: CASSESGDRSYEQYF.

The rearrangement links TRBV7-2 to TRBJ2-5, with 9 bases that match TRBD1. Germline V CDR1 and CDR2: SGHTA, FQGNSA. The CDR3 has 18 residues. The trim removed 4 bases at V and 4 bases at J, leaving 16 bases unmatched. CDR3 sequence reads: CASSSNRGPGFFRETQYF. The CDR3 region has the DNA TGTGCCAGCAGCTCTAACAGGGGGCCGGGGTTTTTTCGAGAGACCCAGTACTTC.

This chain uses TRBV6-5 with TRBJ2-3, with D unresolved. CDR3 size: 13 residues. V gave up 4 bases and J gave up 1 base, with 6 bases separating them. The germline V gene has CDR1 MNHEY and CDR2 SVGAGI. In nucleotides, the CDR3 is TGTGCCAGCAGTTGGCAGGGCACAGATACGCAGTATTTT. Its protein product is CASSWQGTDTQYF.

This chain uses TRBV2 with TRBJ2-2; 9 nucleotides agree with TRBD1. The V segment lost 6 bases and the J segment 6 bases; nucleotides outside the gene matches: 20. This CDR3 region has 19 residues. The V gene's germline CDR1 is SNHLY and CDR2 FYNNEI. The CDR3 sequence: CASSTIGPGTGIGPGELFF. CDR3 bases: TGTGCCAGCAGCACGATAGGACCCGGGACAGGGATTGGCCCCGGGGAGCTGTTTTTT.

V usage is TRBV10-3 and J usage is TRBJ1-5; 11 bases match TRBD1. V was clipped by 6 bases and J by 7 bases; unmatched bases: 8. Germline CDR1 is ENHRY and CDR2 is SYGVKD. The CDR3 loop spans 15 amino acids. As DNA, the CDR3 is TGTGCCATCAGCACCGGGACAGGGGGGAGCCAGCCCCAGCATTTT. Protein: CAISTGTGGSQPQHF.

This chain links TRBV5-6 with TRBJ2-5, with D possibly matching TRBD1 (6 bases). The CDR3 covers 17 residues. The V and J ends lost 0 bases and 2 bases respectively, with 17 bases between them. Germline V lookup: CDR1 SGHDT, CDR2 YYEEEE. The CDR3 DNA reads TGTGCCAGCAGCTTGGCAGGGGCAGGGAGAGGTCAAGAGACCCAGTACTTC. Amino acids: CASSLAGAGRGQETQYF.

The V gene is TRBV6-5, the J gene TRBJ2-7; D may be TRBD2 (6 bases). The germline V and J ends were trimmed by 8 bases and 2 bases, with 13 bases remaining between them. Germline V gives CDR1 MNHEY, CDR2 SVGAGI. The length of the CDR3 is 13 residues. The CDR3 region has the DNA TGTGCCAGCCTGCGGGGTCCTACCTACGAGCAGTACTTC. Translated, it gives CASLRGPTYEQYF.

The chain employs TRBV5-1 and TRBJ2-1; 7 positions agree with TRBD1. V lost 1 base and J lost 9; bases outside the gene matches: 4. Per the germline V gene, CDR1 is SGHRS and CDR2 is YFSETQ. The length of the CDR3 is 13 residues. CDR3 DNA: TGCGCCAGCAGCTTGACAGGGGACACTGAGCAGTTCTTC. Its translation is CASSLTGDTEQFF. Combining the CDR3 with reference TRBV5-1 and TRBJ2-1 gives the whole variable domain KAGVTQTPRYLIKTRGQQVTLSCSPISGHRSVSWYQQTPGQGLQFLFEYFSETQRNKGNFPGRFSGRQFSNSRSEMNVSTLELGDSALYLCASSLTGDTEQFFGPGTRLTVL.

The rearrangement joins TRBV7-3 to TRBJ1-1; possibly TRBD1 for D (5 bases). Trimming shortened V by 5 bases and J by 8 bases, and 15 bases separated the two germline ends. CDR3 length: 13 amino acids. Germline values: CDR1 SGHTA, CDR2 FQGTGA. The CDR3 is CASSPGTGAEAFF. The CDR3 DNA reads TGTGCCAGCAGCCCCGGGACTGGGGCGGAAGCTTTCTTT.